Listed below are T cell receptor beta chains from one sample, sequenced in a study of monozygotic twins with inflammatory bowel disease. TCRdb reanalyzed the 5' RACE reads and collapses them to one entry per CDR3 protein, without DNA. This table holds some 170,000 distinct CDR3 sequences. Sequencing input: blood. The receptor set was obtained from a human donor with ulcerative colitis or Crohn's disease, or a healthy co-twin of an affected twin (not recorded which). The CDR3 runs from the conserved cysteine through the conserved F or W. Each record gives: V gene, J gene, CDR3 protein.

TRBV10-3	TRBJ2-7	CAIRGTGSHYEQYF
TRBV9	TRBJ2-5	CASSVASPKAQYF
TRBV2	TRBJ1-6	CASSSRVVNSPLHF
TRBV20-1	TRBJ2-3	CSARDLAGGRGTDTQYF
TRBV25-1	TRBJ2-7	CASSDLRQGSFNEQYF
TRBV29-1	TRBJ1-3	CSVTDSNSGNTIYF
TRBV5-1	TRBJ1-1	CASSRTGGVMNTEAFF
TRBV24-1	TRBJ2-2	CATSDPSGTVNTGELFF
TRBV25-1	TRBJ2-3	CASSSPTGGLDTQYF
TRBV12-3/TRBV12-4	TRBJ2-5	CASSLTGQGGQETQYF
TRBV5-5	TRBJ2-1	CASSLGVAGYNEQFF
TRBV28	TRBJ2-1	CASSPMSNEQFF
TRBV7-3	TRBJ1-1	CASSLSPGVAAEAFF
TRBV24-1	TRBJ2-7	CATSNSRTGGSYEQYF
TRBV29-1	TRBJ2-5	CSVEDLATGIGTQETQYF
TRBV5-1	TRBJ2-1	CASSSFGEQFF
TRBV24-1	TRBJ2-1	CATRDGGISYNEQFF
TRBV7-9	TRBJ1-4	CASSPGTPTTNEKLFF
TRBV11-1	TRBJ2-3	CASSADPGLRTDTQYF
TRBV20-1	TRBJ2-1	CSAEGDNSYNEQFF
TRBV5-1	TRBJ2-2	CASSPRDRGQNTGELFF
TRBV4-1	TRBJ2-1	CASSHTDGWSGEQFF
TRBV6-5	TRBJ1-5	CASSYRGDSNQPQHF
TRBV5-1	TRBJ1-1	CASSLDRVGSTEAFF
TRBV6-4	TRBJ1-5	CASRPGQGTKGMVDWNQPQHF
TRBV25-1	TRBJ1-1	CASSELDKESAEAFF
TRBV6-1	TRBJ2-1	CASSPLAGPHRDEQFF
TRBV10-3	TRBJ2-5	CAISAGGNQETQYF
TRBV12-3/TRBV12-4	TRBJ2-7	CASRTQTGAQYEQYF
TRBV12-3/TRBV12-4	TRBJ1-2	CASSLYSYGVGYTF
TRBV15	TRBJ2-7	CATSPRQVHNYEQYF
TRBV27	TRBJ2-7	CASSSPGARYEQYF
TRBV28	TRBJ2-2	CASTTSIERELTGELFF
TRBV27	TRBJ1-3	CASSGGSSGNTIYF
TRBV28	TRBJ2-7	CASSLGDHTYEQYF
TRBV5-5	TRBJ2-7	CASSQTGYVYEQYF
TRBV3-1	TRBJ2-5	CASSPTLVQETQYF
TRBV6-1	TRBJ2-7	CASKGGQGYEQYF
TRBV28	TRBJ2-5	CASSTMGQAQETQYF
TRBV7-2	TRBJ2-1	CASSLTGTSLNNEQFF
TRBV28	TRBJ1-1	CASSFGVGRPEAFF
TRBV28	TRBJ1-1	CASSQDRPEAFF
TRBV6-5	TRBJ2-3	CASSYSGTGAPGDTQYF
TRBV24-1	TRBJ1-1	CASQGFMNTEAFF
TRBV7-6	TRBJ2-1	CASRTSGRTGNEQFF
TRBV24-1	TRBJ2-2	CATSDWAANTGELFF
TRBV5-1	TRBJ2-7	CASSGGQVNKQYF
TRBV7-9	TRBJ2-3	CASSFRAVIDTQYF
TRBV5-5	TRBJ1-4	CASSHQGQGPNEKLFF
TRBV14	TRBJ2-1	CASSQGTSGSHEQFF
TRBV5-1	TRBJ2-1	CASSLTLAGSYNEQFF